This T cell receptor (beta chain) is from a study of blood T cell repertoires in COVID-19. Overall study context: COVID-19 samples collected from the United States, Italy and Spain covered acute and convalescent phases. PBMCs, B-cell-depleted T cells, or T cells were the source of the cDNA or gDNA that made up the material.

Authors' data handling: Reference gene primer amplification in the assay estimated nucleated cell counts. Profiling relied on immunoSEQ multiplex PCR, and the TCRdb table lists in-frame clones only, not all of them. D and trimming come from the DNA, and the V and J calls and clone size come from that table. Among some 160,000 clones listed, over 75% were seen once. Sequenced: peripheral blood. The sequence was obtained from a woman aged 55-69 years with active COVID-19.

The CDR3 sequence is CASSGRTGPYSYEQYF. Written as DNA, the CDR3 is TGTGCCAGTAGTGGAAGGACAGGGCCTTACTCCTACGAGCAGTACTTC. The chain couples TRBV19 to TRBJ2-7; TRBD1 agrees at 8 bases. This CDR3 contains 16 residues. J gave up 0 bases and V 5 bases, and 9 bases lay outside the gene matches. Germline V gene sequence: CDR1 LNHDA, CDR2 SQIVND (reference sequence). Combining the CDR3 with reference TRBV19 and TRBJ2-7 gives the whole variable domain DGGITQSPKYLFRKEGQNVTLSCEQNLNHDAMYWYRQDPGQGLRLIYYSQIVNDFQKGDIAEGYSVSREKKESFPLTVTSAQKNPTAFYLCASSGRTGPYSYEQYFGPGTRLTVT.